This T cell receptor beta chain was captured in a study of memory CD4+ T cells and cytomegalovirus serostatus. As for the study in general: Donors were healthy Belgian adults, 8 to 10 CMV seropositive and about two dozen seronegative. Points from the study as a whole: Repertoires predicted CMV serostatus with median bootstrapped AUC of approximately 0.94. Each of 55 to 80 CMV-associated TCRbeta sequences occurred in one to five individuals.

The sort gate was single viable CD3+CD4+CD8-CD45RO+ cells for memory CD4+ T cells. Total CD4+ T cells were enriched by CD4 positive selection. V was pared by 0 bases and J by 2 bases, with 11 bases between. This CDR3 has 16 residues. Germline CDR1 is SGHRS and CDR2 is YFSETQ. Method: immunoSEQ multiplex PCR; TCRdb's copy keeps in-frame clones and lacks some. The table lists about 50,000 clones, 70% to 85% of them singletons. For this clone: Its matching antigen is unknown.

Sequenced sample: memory CD4+ T cells from blood. The sequence was obtained from an adult in good health and CMV-seronegative. This rearrangement joins TRBV5-1 to TRBJ2-2; D is unresolved. DNA of the CDR3: TGCGCCAGCAGCTTGGTTCCCCTAACAAACACCGGGGAGCTGTTTTTT. This encodes CASSLVPLTNTGELFF.